Here is one T cell receptor beta chain with its context. The antigen remains unidentified. One entry per CDR3 protein, called by TCRdb with MiXCR from the reads. The repertoire consists of over 150,000 distinct CDR3 sequences, with approximately 18% occurring once and the leading ten covering under 30%. This specimen belongs to a study of T cell repertoires in cytomegalovirus infection. On the study more broadly: CMV infection and matching HLA type were both indicated by public TCR beta signatures.

Study results and caveats: Dominant in the ex vivo response were TCR beta clonotypes restricted by HLA-C and specific for CMV. Identification of carriers of CMV plus the relevant HLA was performed using cumulative public TCR beta family frequency.

The ends were cut back, 2 bases at V and 6 bases at J, with 17 bases in the middle. The CDR3 extends over 16 amino acids. The sequenced sample consisted of CD8+ T cells from PBMCs. This receptor was obtained from a human donor in good health (CMV status not recorded). Some clones in this sample may be carry-over from other donors' samples. This chain connects TRBV12-3 or TRBV12-4 to TRBJ2-1; possible D gene TRBD2, 6 bases. CDR3 residues: CASSLRASANLNEQFF. The CDR3 bases are TGTGCCAGCAGTTTAAGGGCTAGCGCAAATCTCAATGAGCAGTTCTTC.